Listed below are T cell receptor beta chains from one sample, sequenced in a study of TIL therapy for anti-PD-1-resistant metastatic lung cancer. Here immunoSEQ multiplex PCR was the method, and the copy in TCRdb shows in-frame clones only, minus some. The data contain 50,000 or so clones, roughly 78% of them seen just once; the ten biggest clones take up about 5%. The sample here was blood, taken at baseline. These receptors were obtained from a woman between 25 and 85 years old with non-small cell lung cancer. Each CDR3 is given with its conserved first and last residue. A D gene is named only where the DNA matches it firmly. Rows may omit the clone size; those that give it use once, few, many or a size class.

clone size | J gene | D gene | V gene | CDR3 protein | CDR3 DNA
few | TRBJ1-1 | TRBD1 | TRBV10-3 | CAISLGQAGTEAFF | TGTGCCATCAGCTTGGGACAGGCGGGCACTGAAGCTTTCTTT
- | TRBJ2-1 | TRBD1 | TRBV27 | CASRSRPGTGTHNEQFF | TGTGCCAGCAGATCGAGACCCGGGACAGGGACCCACAATGAGCAGTTCTTC
once | TRBJ2-5 | - | TRBV27 | CASSLSPGASWETQYF | TGTGCCAGCAGTTTATCACCGGGGGCTTCTTGGGAGACCCAGTACTTC
- | TRBJ1-1 | - | TRBV10-3 | CAIQTQLGQNTEAFF | TGTGCCATCCAAACCCAGCTAGGACAGAACACTGAAGCTTTCTTT
- | TRBJ1-1 | - | TRBV28 | CASRDFLNTEAFF | TGTGCCAGCAGAGATTTTCTGAACACTGAAGCTTTCTTT
- | TRBJ2-5 | - | TRBV7-7 | CASSLGRGETQYF | TGTGCCAGCAGCTTAGGACGAGGGGAGACCCAGTACTTC
- | TRBJ2-1 | - | TRBV2 | CASTFRGPSYNEQFF | TGTGCCAGCACGTTTCGGGGCCCATCCTACAATGAGCAGTTCTTC
- | TRBJ2-7 | TRBD1 | TRBV2 | CASKPTGYYEQYF | TGTGCCAGCAAGCCGACAGGGTACTACGAGCAGTACTTC
- | TRBJ1-1 | - | TRBV7-9 | CASGQADRQNTEAFF | TGTGCCAGCGGCCAAGCCGACAGGCAAAACACTGAAGCTTTCTTT
- | TRBJ1-2 | TRBD1 | TRBV2 | CASSASGTGGGYTF | TGTGCCAGCAGTGCATCCGGGACAGGGGGTGGCTACACCTTC
few | TRBJ1-1 | - | TRBV10-1 | CASSESSGRPEAFF | TGCGCCAGCAGTGAGTCGTCGGGACGCCCTGAAGCTTTCTTT
- | TRBJ1-3 | TRBD1 | TRBV15 | CATSTQGTGTGGNTIYF | TGTGCCACCAGCACCCAAGGGACAGGGACTGGTGGAAACACCATATATTTT
- | TRBJ1-1 | TRBD1 | TRBV11-3 | CASSLGGQGNTEAFF | TGTGCCAGCAGCTTAGGTGGACAGGGGAACACTGAAGCTTTCTTT
- | TRBJ2-1 | - | TRBV21-1 | CASKTAHNEQFF | TGTGCCAGCAAGACCGCACACAATGAGCAGTTCTTC
- | TRBJ2-2 | - | TRBV5-1 | CASSPMNLGNTGELFF | TGCGCCAGCAGCCCCATGAACCTAGGGAACACCGGGGAGCTGTTTTTT
- | TRBJ2-5 | - | TRBV5-1 | CASTLEGTPETQYF | TGCGCCAGCACCCTGGAGGGCACTCCAGAGACCCAGTACTTC
- | TRBJ2-7 | TRBD1 | TRBV28 | CASRMGQVGFYEQYF | TGTGCCAGCAGGATGGGACAGGTGGGGTTCTACGAGCAGTACTTC
- | TRBJ1-2 | - | TRBV29-1 | CSVNSGDYGYTF | TGCAGCGTGAACTCGGGGGACTATGGCTACACCTTC
- | TRBJ1-2 | - | TRBV5-1 | CASSLANREDGYTF | TGCGCCAGCAGCTTAGCAAACAGGGAGGATGGCTACACCTTC
- | TRBJ2-6 | - | TRBV6-5 | CASRPSGANVLTF | TGTGCCAGCAGACCCTCTGGGGCCAACGTCCTGACTTTC
few | TRBJ1-6 | - | TRBV10-1 | CASIRTGDSPLHF | TGCGCCAGCATAAGGACGGGTGATTCACCCCTCCACTTT
few | TRBJ2-4 | - | TRBV27 | CASSKAGLSGDIQYF | TGTGCCAGCTCCAAAGCGGGACTCTCAGGGGACATTCAGTACTTC
- | TRBJ1-2 | TRBD1 | TRBV18 | CASSPRDSPDSSYGYTF | TGTGCCAGCTCACCCCGGGACAGCCCTGATAGTAGTTATGGCTACACCTTC
- | TRBJ1-5 | - | TRBV19 | CASSIVALGGNQPQHF | TGTGCCAGTAGTATAGTCGCACTCGGCGGCAATCAGCCCCAGCATTTT
- | TRBJ2-2 | - | TRBV7-6 | CASSVDSLNTGELFF | TGTGCCAGCAGCGTGGACAGCCTAAACACCGGGGAGCTGTTTTTT
- | TRBJ2-3 | - | TRBV11-3 | CASSLYGSTDTQYF | TGTGCCAGCAGCTTATACGGGAGTACAGATACGCAGTATTTT
once | TRBJ2-7 | - | TRBV5-4 | CASSLVQGTYEQYF | TGTGCCAGCAGCTTGGTCCAGGGTACCTACGAGCAGTACTTC
few | TRBJ1-2 | - | TRBV7-9 | CASSLEKFRGKNYGYTF | TGTGCCAGCAGCTTAGAGAAGTTTCGGGGGAAAAACTATGGCTACACCTTC
- | TRBJ2-5 | TRBD2 | TRBV2 | CASRLAGRGETQYF | TGTGCCAGCAGGCTTGCAGGGAGGGGAGAGACCCAGTACTTC
- | TRBJ1-5 | - | TRBV7-8 | CASSFSPGWSNQPQHF | TGTGCCAGCAGCTTTTCTCCCGGGTGGAGCAATCAGCCCCAGCATTTT
- | TRBJ1-5 | - | TRBV5-3 | CARSLGLTSQFSNQPQHF | TGTGCCAGAAGCTTGGGTTTAACGTCCCAATTCTCTAATCAGCCCCAGCATTTT
few | TRBJ1-2 | TRBD1 | TRBV7-2 | CASSPWTGSNGYTF | TGTGCCAGCAGCCCCTGGACAGGGTCCAATGGCTACACCTTC